This entry lists 24 T cell receptor beta chains sequenced from one sample in a study of Ad26.COV2.S vaccination and SARS-CoV-2 variants. Treatment described: 15 to 20 received Ad26.COV2.S at low or high dose, single or two shots; five or six received placebo; per-sample allocation not given. Samples analyzed were those drawn on day 63 after the first vaccine or placebo injection. The table came from immunoSEQ multiplex PCR; TCRdb's copy has only in-frame clones and leaves some out. The sample carries some 400,000 clones, around 89% recorded once. Sequenced here: peripheral blood, sampled in a trial of Ad26.COV2.S vaccine versus placebo. These TCRs come from a person between 18 and 59 years old who received the Ad26.COV2.S COVID-19 vaccine or a placebo.

V gene TRBV6-5 combines with J gene TRBJ2-1; no firm D call. In germline, CDR1 is MNHEY, CDR2 SVGAGI. This CDR3 contains 13 residues. V was pared by 6 bases and J by 6 bases, with 12 bases between. CDR3 amino acids: CASSPNPPNEQFF. The DNA of the CDR3 is TGTGCCAGCAGCCCGAACCCCCCCAATGAGCAGTTCTTC.

Only one count was recorded for this clone. The J gene is TRBJ2-3, the V gene TRBV5-6, with unresolved D. This CDR3 has 15 amino acids. From germline, CDR1 is SGHDT and CDR2 YYEEEE. V was trimmed by 2 bases and J by 0 bases, leaving 10 bases between them. The CDR3 nucleotides read TGTGCCAGCAGCTTTCCAGAGCCTAGCACAGATACGCAGTATTTT. Amino acid sequence: CASSFPEPSTDTQYF.

This clone has only a few counts. The chain carries TRBV19 and TRBJ1-3; possibly TRBD1 for D (6 bases). The CDR3 loop spans 15 amino acids. In germline, CDR1 is LNHDA, CDR2 SQIVND (reference sequence). V was trimmed by 5 bases and J by 0 bases, leaving 11 bases between them. The CDR3 sequence: CASSFDRSSGNTIYF. Here the CDR3 DNA reads TGTGCCAGTAGTTTTGACAGGAGCTCTGGAAACACCATATATTTT.

The chain couples TRBV7-8 to TRBJ2-7; 8 nucleotides agree with TRBD1. V was pared by 1 base and J by 3 bases, with 5 bases of the junction left unmatched. This CDR3 contains 15 residues. Germline CDR1 reads SGHVS; CDR2 reads FQNEAQ. The CDR3: CASSLVATGDYEQYF. DNA for the CDR3: TGTGCCAGCAGCTTAGTCGCGACAGGGGACTACGAGCAGTACTTC.

V gene TRBV6-5 combines with J gene TRBJ2-3; possible D gene TRBD2, 5 bases. Looked up from germline, CDR1 is MNHEY and CDR2 is SVGAGI. The CDR3 sequence is 14 residues long. Trimming removed 8 bases at V and 2 bases at J, with 14 bases between. The CDR3 protein is CASSRGVFTDTQYF. The CDR3 coding sequence is TGTGCCAGCTCCCGGGGAGTTTTCACAGATACGCAGTATTTT.

The chain joins TRBV5-1 to TRBJ1-4; D not resolved. Deletions cut 0 bases from V and 4 bases from J, with 7 bases between. The germline V gene has CDR1 SGHRS and CDR2 YFSETQ. The CDR3 runs 14 residues. As DNA, the CDR3 is TGCGCCAGCAGCTTGGTTAGCCATAATGAAAAACTGTTTTTT. Amino acid sequence: CASSLVSHNEKLFF.

CDR3 residues: CASSFDGANTGELFF. Written as DNA, the CDR3 is TGTGCCAGCAGCTTTGACGGCGCGAACACCGGGGAGCTGTTTTTT. The gene calls are TRBV7-9 and TRBJ2-2, with D uncertain. The V end was cut by 3 bases, the J end by 0 bases, with 8 bases between. This CDR3 region has 15 residues. Germline-derived CDR1 and CDR2 are SEHNR and FQNEAQ (reference sequence).

V and J are TRBV19 and TRBJ2-7; unclear D gene. V lost 1 base and J 2 bases, leaving 6 bases between the germline ends. Germline V gene lookup returns CDR1 LNHDA and CDR2 SQIVND (reference sequence). This CDR3 comprises 13 residues. CDR3 coding DNA: TGTGCCAGTAGTATAGCACCAACCTACGAGCAGTACTTC. It specifies CASSIAPTYEQYF. Full variable domain (missing parts from reference TRBV19 and TRBJ2-7): DGGITQSPKYLFRKEGQNVTLSCEQNLNHDAMYWYRQDPGQGLRLIYYSQIVNDFQKGDIAEGYSVSREKKESFPLTVTSAQKNPTAFYLCASSIAPTYEQYFGPGTRLTVT.

V and J are TRBV28 and TRBJ1-4; 7 bases fit TRBD1. V was clipped by 6 bases and J by 4 bases; unmatched bases: 8. Germline values: CDR1 MDHEN, CDR2 SYDVKM. The CDR3 is 15 residues long. CDR3 sequence reads: CASRAGGQHNEKLFF. CDR3 bases: TGTGCCAGCAGGGCAGGGGGGCAGCATAATGAAAAACTGTTTTTT.

This chain joins TRBV4-3 and TRBJ1-1; D not resolved. The CDR3 consists of 17 residues. Germline lookup yields CDR1 LGHNA and CDR2 YSLEER. V gave up 1 base and J gave up 0 bases, with 15 bases separating them. The CDR3: CASSQGPSRRLNTEAFF. CDR3 coding DNA: TGCGCCAGCAGCCAAGGCCCGTCACGTCGCTTGAACACTGAAGCTTTCTTT.

DNA for the CDR3: TGTGCCAGCAGCCAAGCCGGGGACCCTACCGGGGAGACCCAGTACTTC. Translation gives CASSQAGDPTGETQYF. J is TRBJ2-5 and V is TRBV4-2; either TRBD1 or TRBD2 may fit D (5 bases each). CDR1 and CDR2 from the germline V gene are LGHNA and YNFKEQ. CDR3 length equals 16 residues. V lost 1 base to trimming and J lost 5 bases, with 17 bases between them.

The chain carries TRBV29-1 and TRBJ2-7, with D perhaps matching TRBD1 (5 bases). This CDR3 has 14 residues. V lost 0 bases and J 0 bases, leaving 9 bases between the germline ends. The germline V gene encodes CDR1 SQVTM and CDR2 ANQGSEA. The CDR3 bases are TGCAGCGTTGAAGATAGAGACAGCTCCTACGAGCAGTACTTC. It is translated as CSVEDRDSSYEQYF.

The chain is built from TRBV9 and TRBJ2-7; D gene uncertain. Germline V gene data show CDR1 as SGDLS and CDR2 as YYNGEE. The V end lost 0 bases, the J end lost 2 bases, and 9 bases lay between the germline ends. The length of the CDR3 is 14 residues. In nucleotides, the CDR3 is TGTGCCAGCAGCGTAGATTCAGGAACCTACGAGCAGTACTTC. Protein: CASSVDSGTYEQYF.

V gene TRBV7-9 combines with J gene TRBJ2-1; 7 bases align to TRBD2. Unmatched junction bases numbered 4, after V lost 2 bases and J lost 6 bases. The CDR3 extends over 14 amino acids. Germline assignment: CDR1 SEHNR and CDR2 FQNEAQ (reference sequence). The CDR3 nucleotides read TGTGCCAGCAGCTTATCTACTAGCGCCAATGAGCAGTTCTTC. Protein product: CASSLSTSANEQFF.

The rearrangement uses TRBV3-1 (or the pseudogene TRBV3-2) and TRBJ2-2; a possible D gene is TRBD2 (6 bases). Germline values: CDR1 LGHDT, CDR2 YNNKEL (reference sequence). The CDR3 consists of 14 residues. Trimming stripped 6 bases from V and 7 bases from J, with 15 bases between. Written as DNA, the CDR3 is TGTGCCAGCAGTTCGGGACTTTGGAGCGGGGAGCTGTTTTTT. Protein product: CASSSGLWSGELFF.

This chain joins TRBV30 and TRBJ1-1; no definite D call. With 4 bases removed from V and 5 bases from J, the gap between germline ends came to 11 bases. The germline gives CDR1 GTSNPN, CDR2 SVGIG (reference sequence). This CDR3 is 12 amino acids long. CDR3 amino acids: CAWIGDWTEAFF. For the CDR3, the DNA is TGTGCCTGGATCGGGGATTGGACTGAAGCTTTCTTT.

The V call is TRBV6-5, the J call TRBJ2-7; 9 bases are shared with TRBD1. The J segment lost 2 bases and the V segment lost 9 bases, leaving 8 bases of the junction unmatched. The CDR3 has 14 residues. In germline, CDR1 is MNHEY, CDR2 SVGAGI. The CDR3 region is CASEGGQGPYEQYF. The CDR3 DNA reads as TGTGCCAGTGAAGGAGGACAGGGGCCCTACGAGCAGTACTTC.

J is TRBJ2-6 and V is TRBV25-1; D is ambiguous. The CDR3 covers 14 residues. The germline CDR1 and CDR2 sequences are MGHDK and SYGVNS. Trimming took off 4 bases at V and 0 bases at J, with 4 bases between the two ends. CDR3 DNA: TGTGCCAGCAGTGCTTCCTCTGGGGCCAACGTCCTGACTTTC. This encodes CASSASSGANVLTF.

The chain has TRBV18 and TRBJ2-2; 8 bases fit TRBD2. From germline, CDR1 is KGHSH and CDR2 LQKENI. With 5 bases clipped from V and 3 bases from J, the junction kept 8 bases outside the gene matches. The length of the CDR3 is 16 residues. CDR3 sequence (DNA): TGTGCCAGCTCATATACTAGCGGCTTCGACACCGGGGAGCTGTTTTTT. As protein: CASSYTSGFDTGELFF.

The V gene is TRBV5-1, the J gene TRBJ2-3; D not resolved. Germline lookup yields CDR1 SGHRS and CDR2 YFSETQ. The CDR3 covers 15 residues. Trimming cost V 0 bases and J 8 bases, with 16 bases left between them. CDR3 coding DNA: TGCGCCAGCAGCTTGGAGGGCCCCACAAGAGGTACGCAGTATTTT. Translated, it gives CASSLEGPTRGTQYF. The whole variable domain, filled in from reference TRBV5-1 and TRBJ2-3, reads KAGVTQTPRYLIKTRGQQVTLSCSPISGHRSVSWYQQTPGQGLQFLFEYFSETQRNKGNFPGRFSGRQFSNSRSEMNVSTLELGDSALYLCASSLEGPTRGTQYFGPGTRLTVL.

The chain uses TRBV7-3 and TRBJ2-7; maybe TRBD2 (6 bases). Trimming took off 1 base at V and 5 bases at J, with 15 bases between the two ends. Per the germline V gene, CDR1 is SGHTA and CDR2 is FQGTGA. The CDR3 consists of 15 residues. The CDR3 spells CASSLIRAGRNEQYF. Written as DNA, the CDR3 is TGTGCCAGCAGCTTAATCCGGGCAGGGAGGAACGAGCAGTACTTC.

The DNA of the CDR3 is TGTGCCAGTAGACGGGACAGGGGACTTGGTGCAGGGCAGCCCCAGCATTTT. This translates into CASRRDRGLGAGQPQHF. This chain connects TRBV19 to TRBJ1-5, with 10 bases aligning to TRBD1. J gave up 7 bases and V 6 bases, and 15 bases lay outside the gene matches. CDR1 and CDR2 from the germline V gene are LNHDA and SQIVND (reference sequence). The CDR3 is made up of 17 amino acids.

The chain combines TRBV18 with TRBJ2-1; D could derive from TRBD1 or TRBD2 (6 bases each). V shed 0 bases and J shed 0 bases, with 12 bases lying between them. Per the germline V gene, CDR1 is KGHSH and CDR2 is LQKENI. The CDR3 contains 17 residues. CDR3 loop: CASSPPRGVSSYNEQFF. CDR3 nucleotide sequence: TGTGCCAGCTCACCACCGAGGGGGGTGTCCTCCTACAATGAGCAGTTCTTC.

V gene TRBV7-2 combines with J gene TRBJ2-7; D is uncertain. Germline V lookup: CDR1 SGHTA, CDR2 FQGNSA. Trimming took 0 bases from V and 3 from J, leaving 9 bases between them. The CDR3 runs 14 residues. The CDR3 DNA sequence: TGTGCCAGCAGCTTAGCGACGACCAACTACGAGCAGTACTTC. It is translated as CASSLATTNYEQYF. Using reference TRBV7-2 and TRBJ2-7 for the parts outside the CDR3, the full variable domain is GAGVSQSPSNKVTEKGKDVELRCDPISGHTALYWYRQSLGQGLEFLIYFQGNSAPDKSGLPSDRFSAERTGGSVSTLTIQRTQQEDSAVYLCASSLATTNYEQYFGPGTRLTVT.